In this sample, the clone carrying this TCR beta chain turned up a few times. Its cognate antigen is unknown. The data are from a study of beta chain features in type 1 diabetes. Findings of the study overall: Resolution of whether HLA type affects TCRB rearrangement was not achieved here.

Germline V gives CDR1 GTSNPN, CDR2 SVGIG (reference sequence). The V and J ends lost 0 bases and 2 bases respectively, with 16 bases between them. The CDR3 totals 16 residues. Expressed TCRB transcripts were sequenced because the entire RNA isolate underwent reverse transcription. Data came from immunoSEQ multiplex PCR; TCRdb stores just in-frame clones and leaves some out. This table holds hundreds of thousands of clones, 8% to 13% found once. The gene calls are TRBV30 and TRBJ1-1; D call uncertain. This sequence was found in a woman aged 30 to 39 in good health. The material sequenced was naive CD4+ T cells from blood. This CDR3 is CAWSVLASASNTEAFF. CDR3 nucleotides: TGTGCCTGGAGTGTACTAGCCAGCGCATCCAACACTGAAGCTTTCTTT.